This TCR beta chain was profiled in a study of cytomegalovirus exposure and HLA in healthy donors. Study-wide points: It was reported in a later analysis that an Asian-associated ancestry cluster showed fewer N-insertions than the 666-donor mean.

Vbeta (60) and Jbeta (13) primers were used in the PCR. TCRdb keeps only in-frame clones here, not all; method: immunoSEQ multiplex PCR. The sample shows tens of thousands of clones, about four fifths of them seen only once. As concerns this clone: Antigen: not known.

There are 15 residues in the CDR3. V lost 6 bases and J lost 4, with 16 bases in between. Germline V lookup: CDR1 MDHEN, CDR2 SYDVKM. The chain carries TRBV28 and TRBJ1-5; D unclear. The sequencing input was PBMCs. This clonotype was sampled from a man between 40 and 49 years old in good health and CMV-seronegative. The CDR3 here is CASSPPWGGNQPQHF. The CDR3 DNA reads as TGTGCCAGCAGCCCACCCTGGGGAGGGAATCAGCCCCAGCATTTT.